The clone carrying this T cell receptor beta chain was recorded a few times. Alongside a J-beta primer mix, a sample-barcoded 5' primer served in a second PCR lasting roughly 7 to 11 cycles. A 12-random-nucleotide template-switch adaptor tagged each cDNA molecule. CDR3-containing paired-end reads numbering at least 2.5 million came from each sample. TCRdb called the 5' RACE reads again in MiXCR, with one record for every CDR3 protein. The sample has around 1.5 million distinct CDR3 sequences; approximately 59% are singletons. The germline V and J ends were trimmed by 5 bases and 3 bases, with 13 bases remaining between them. This CDR3 comprises 14 residues. The record originates from a study of blood T cells in healthy people across ages.

The sequencing sample was made of blood. The clonotype comes from a man aged 18 to 35 in good health. The gene calls are TRBV12-3 or TRBV12-4 and TRBJ1-2; possible D gene TRBD1, 5 bases. The CDR3 protein is CASSRDSWDYGYTF. The CDR3 nucleotides are TGTGCCAGCAGTCGGGACTCCTGGGACTATGGCTACACCTTC.